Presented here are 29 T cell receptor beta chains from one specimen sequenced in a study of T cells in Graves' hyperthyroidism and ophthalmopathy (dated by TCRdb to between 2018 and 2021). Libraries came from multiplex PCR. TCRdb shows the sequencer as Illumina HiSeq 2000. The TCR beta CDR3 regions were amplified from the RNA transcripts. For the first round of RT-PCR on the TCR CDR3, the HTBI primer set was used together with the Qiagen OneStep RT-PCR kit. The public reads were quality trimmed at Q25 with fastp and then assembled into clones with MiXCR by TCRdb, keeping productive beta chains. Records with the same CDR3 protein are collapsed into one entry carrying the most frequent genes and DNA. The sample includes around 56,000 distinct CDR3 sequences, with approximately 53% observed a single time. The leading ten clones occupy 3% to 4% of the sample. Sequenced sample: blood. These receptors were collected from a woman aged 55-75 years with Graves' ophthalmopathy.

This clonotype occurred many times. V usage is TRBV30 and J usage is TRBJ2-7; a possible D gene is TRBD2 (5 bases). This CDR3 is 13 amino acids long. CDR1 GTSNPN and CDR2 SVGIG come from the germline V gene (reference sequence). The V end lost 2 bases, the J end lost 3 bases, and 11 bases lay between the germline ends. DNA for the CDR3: TGTGCCTGGAGTTGGCTAGCTAGCTACGAGCAGTACTTC. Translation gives CAWSWLASYEQYF.

Here the CDR3 DNA reads TGCGCCAGCAGGCCTAGCGGGGGCACAGATACGCAGTATTTT. Its protein product is CASRPSGGTDTQYF. The chain joins TRBV5-1 to TRBJ2-3; 9 bases match TRBD2. Per germline, CDR1 SGHRS and CDR2 YFSETQ. V lost 5 bases to trimming and J lost 1 base; unmatched junction nucleotides: 2. The CDR3 has 14 residues.

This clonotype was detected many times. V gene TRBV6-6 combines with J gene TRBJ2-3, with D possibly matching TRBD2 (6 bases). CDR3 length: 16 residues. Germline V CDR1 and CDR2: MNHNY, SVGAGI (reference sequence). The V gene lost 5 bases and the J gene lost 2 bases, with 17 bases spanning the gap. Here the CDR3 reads CASSPRDREDTDTQYF. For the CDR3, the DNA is TGTGCCAGCAGTCCAAGGGATAGGGAGGACACAGATACGCAGTATTTT.

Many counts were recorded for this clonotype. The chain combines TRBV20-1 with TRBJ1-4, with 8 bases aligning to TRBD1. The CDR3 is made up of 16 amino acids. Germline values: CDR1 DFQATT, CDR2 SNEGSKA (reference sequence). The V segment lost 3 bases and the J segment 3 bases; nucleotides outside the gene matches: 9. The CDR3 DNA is TGCAGTGCTAGGGAGGTCAGGGGGCTGTCTAATGAAAAACTGTTTTTT. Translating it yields CSAREVRGLSNEKLFF.

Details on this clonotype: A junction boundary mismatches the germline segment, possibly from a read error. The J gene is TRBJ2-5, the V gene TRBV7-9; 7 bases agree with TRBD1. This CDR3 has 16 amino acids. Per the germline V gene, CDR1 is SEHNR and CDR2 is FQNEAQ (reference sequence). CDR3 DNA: TGTGCTAGCAGCTCACCCCAGACAGGGCACCAAGAGACCCAGTACTTC. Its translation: CASSSPQTGHQETQYF.

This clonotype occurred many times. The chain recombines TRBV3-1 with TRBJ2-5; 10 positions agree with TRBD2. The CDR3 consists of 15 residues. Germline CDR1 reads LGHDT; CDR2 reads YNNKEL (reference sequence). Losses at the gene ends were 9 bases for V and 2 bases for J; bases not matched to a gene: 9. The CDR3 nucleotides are TGTGCCAGTCATCTAGCGGGGGCCATTCAAGAGACCCAGTACTTC. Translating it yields CASHLAGAIQETQYF.

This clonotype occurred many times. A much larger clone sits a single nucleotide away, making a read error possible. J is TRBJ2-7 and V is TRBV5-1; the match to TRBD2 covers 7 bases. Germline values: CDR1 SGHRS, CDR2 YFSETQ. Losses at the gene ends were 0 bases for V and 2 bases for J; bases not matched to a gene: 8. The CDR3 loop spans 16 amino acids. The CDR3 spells CASSLAGTSAAYEQYF. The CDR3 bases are TGCGCCAGCAGCTTGGCTGGAACTAGCGCAGCCTACGAGCAGTACTTC.

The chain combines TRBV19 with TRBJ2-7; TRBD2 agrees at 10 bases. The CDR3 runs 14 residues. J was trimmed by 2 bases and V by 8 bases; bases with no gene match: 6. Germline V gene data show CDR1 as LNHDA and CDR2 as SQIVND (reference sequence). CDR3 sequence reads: CASSGLAEAYEQYF. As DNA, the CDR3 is TGTGCCAGTTCCGGACTAGCGGAGGCCTACGAGCAGTACTTC.

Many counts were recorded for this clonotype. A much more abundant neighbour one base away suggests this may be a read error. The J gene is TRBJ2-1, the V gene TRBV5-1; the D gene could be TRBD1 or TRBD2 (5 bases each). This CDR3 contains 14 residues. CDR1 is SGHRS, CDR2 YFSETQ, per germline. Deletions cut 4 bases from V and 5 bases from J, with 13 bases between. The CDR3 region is CASSQQGENNEQFF. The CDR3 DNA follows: TGCGCCAGCAGCCAGCAGGGAGAAAACAATGAGCAGTTCTTC.

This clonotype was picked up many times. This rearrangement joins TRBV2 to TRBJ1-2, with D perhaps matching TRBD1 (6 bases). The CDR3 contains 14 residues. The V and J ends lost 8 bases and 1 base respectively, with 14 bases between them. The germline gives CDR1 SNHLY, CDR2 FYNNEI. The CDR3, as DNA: TGTGCCAGCGATAATGACAGGAGTAACTATGGCTACACCTTC. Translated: CASDNDRSNYGYTF. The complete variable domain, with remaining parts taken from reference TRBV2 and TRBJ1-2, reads EPEVTQTPSHQVTQMGQEVILRCVPISNHLYFYWYRQILGQKVEFLVSFYNNEISEKSEIFDDQFSVERPDGSNFTLKIRSTKLEDSAMYFCASDNDRSNYGYTFGSGTRLTVV.

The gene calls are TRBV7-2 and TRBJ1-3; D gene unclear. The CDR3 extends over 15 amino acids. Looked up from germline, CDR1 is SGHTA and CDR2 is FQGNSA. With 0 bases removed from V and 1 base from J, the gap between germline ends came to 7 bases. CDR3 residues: CASSLAWESGNTIYF. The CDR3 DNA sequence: TGTGCCAGCAGCTTAGCGTGGGAGTCTGGAAACACCATATATTTT.

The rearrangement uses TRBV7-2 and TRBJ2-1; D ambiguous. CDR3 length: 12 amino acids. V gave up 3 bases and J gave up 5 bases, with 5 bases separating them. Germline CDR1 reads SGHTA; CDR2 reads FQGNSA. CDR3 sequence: CASSFTDNEQFF. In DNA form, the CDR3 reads TGTGCCAGCAGCTTTACAGACAATGAGCAGTTCTTC.

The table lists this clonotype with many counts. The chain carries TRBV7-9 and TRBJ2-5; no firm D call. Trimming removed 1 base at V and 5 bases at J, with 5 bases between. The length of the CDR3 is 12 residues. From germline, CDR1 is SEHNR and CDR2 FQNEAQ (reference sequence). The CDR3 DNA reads TGTGCCAGCAGCTTAGAGTGGGAGACCCAGTACTTC. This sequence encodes CASSLEWETQYF.

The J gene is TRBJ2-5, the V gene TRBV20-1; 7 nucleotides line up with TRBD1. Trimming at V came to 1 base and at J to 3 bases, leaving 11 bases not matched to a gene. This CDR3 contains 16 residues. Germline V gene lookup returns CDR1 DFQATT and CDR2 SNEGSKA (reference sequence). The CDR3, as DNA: TGCAGTGCTAGAGTGGCAGGGGGTTACGCTGAAGAGACCCAGTACTTC. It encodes CSARVAGGYAEETQYF.

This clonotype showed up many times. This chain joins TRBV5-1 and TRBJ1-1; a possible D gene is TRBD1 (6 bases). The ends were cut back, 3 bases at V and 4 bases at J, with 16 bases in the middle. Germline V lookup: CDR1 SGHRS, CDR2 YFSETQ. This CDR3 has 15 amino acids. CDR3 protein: CASSSGGGRGTEAFF. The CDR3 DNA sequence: TGCGCCAGCAGCTCTGGGGGCGGGAGGGGCACTGAAGCTTTCTTT.

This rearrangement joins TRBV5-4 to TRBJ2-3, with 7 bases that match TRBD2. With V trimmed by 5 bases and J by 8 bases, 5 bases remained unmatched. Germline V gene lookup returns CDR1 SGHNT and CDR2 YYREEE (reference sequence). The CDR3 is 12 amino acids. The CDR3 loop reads CASSSVAGTQYF. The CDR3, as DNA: TGTGCCAGCAGTAGTGTAGCGGGTACGCAGTATTTT.

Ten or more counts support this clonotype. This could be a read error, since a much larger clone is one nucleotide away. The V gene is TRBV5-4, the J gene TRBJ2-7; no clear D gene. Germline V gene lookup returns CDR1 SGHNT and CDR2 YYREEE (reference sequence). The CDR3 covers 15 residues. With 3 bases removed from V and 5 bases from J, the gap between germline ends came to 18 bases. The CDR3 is CASSSTPAAVHEQYF. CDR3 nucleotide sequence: TGTGCCAGCAGCTCGACACCGGCAGCAGTACACGAGCAGTACTTC.

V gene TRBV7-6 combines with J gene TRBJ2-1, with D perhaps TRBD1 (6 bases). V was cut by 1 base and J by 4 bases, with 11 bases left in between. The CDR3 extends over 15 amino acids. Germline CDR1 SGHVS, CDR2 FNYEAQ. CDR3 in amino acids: CASSLEQGRYNEQFF. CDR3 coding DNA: TGTGCCAGCAGCTTAGAACAGGGCAGGTACAATGAGCAGTTCTTC.

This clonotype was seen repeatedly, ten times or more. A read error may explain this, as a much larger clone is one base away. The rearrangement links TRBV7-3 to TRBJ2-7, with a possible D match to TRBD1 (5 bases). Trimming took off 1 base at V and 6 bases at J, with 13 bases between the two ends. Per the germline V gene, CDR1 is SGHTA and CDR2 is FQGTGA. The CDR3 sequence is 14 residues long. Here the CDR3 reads CASSLNSGLSEQYF. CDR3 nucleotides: TGTGCCAGCAGCTTAAATTCAGGGCTGAGCGAGCAGTACTTC. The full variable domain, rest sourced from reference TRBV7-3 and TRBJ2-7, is GAGVSQTPSNKVTEKGKYVELRCDPISGHTALYWYRQSLGQGPEFLIYFQGTGAADDSGLPNDRFFAVRPEGSVSTLKIQRTERGDSAVYLCASSLNSGLSEQYFGPGTRLTVT.

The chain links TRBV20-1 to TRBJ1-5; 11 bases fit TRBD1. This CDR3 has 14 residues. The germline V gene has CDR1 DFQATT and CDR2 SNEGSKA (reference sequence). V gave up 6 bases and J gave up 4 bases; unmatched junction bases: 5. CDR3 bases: TGCAGTGCAACGGGACAGGGGGTAAATCAGCCCCAGCATTTT. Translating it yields CSATGQGVNQPQHF.

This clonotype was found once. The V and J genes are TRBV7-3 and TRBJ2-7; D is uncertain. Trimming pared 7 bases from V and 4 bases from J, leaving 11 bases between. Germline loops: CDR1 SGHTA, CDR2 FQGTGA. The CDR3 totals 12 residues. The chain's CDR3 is CASTKGRYEQYF. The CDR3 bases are TGTGCCAGCACTAAAGGACGTTACGAGCAGTACTTC.

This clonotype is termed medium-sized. DNA of the CDR3: TGTGCCAGCAGTGACGCCGAAGAGGACTATGGCTACACCTTC. Encoded protein: CASSDAEEDYGYTF. This rearrangement joins TRBV2 to TRBJ1-2, with unresolved D. The CDR3 is 14 residues long. Germline CDR1 and CDR2: SNHLY and FYNNEI. Trimming cost V 3 bases and J 3 bases, with 11 bases left between them.

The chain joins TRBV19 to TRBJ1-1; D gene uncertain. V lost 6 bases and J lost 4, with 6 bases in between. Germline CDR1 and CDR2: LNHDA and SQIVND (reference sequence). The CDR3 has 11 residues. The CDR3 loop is CASRAFTEAFF. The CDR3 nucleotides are TGTGCCAGTAGGGCTTTCACTGAAGCTTTCTTT.

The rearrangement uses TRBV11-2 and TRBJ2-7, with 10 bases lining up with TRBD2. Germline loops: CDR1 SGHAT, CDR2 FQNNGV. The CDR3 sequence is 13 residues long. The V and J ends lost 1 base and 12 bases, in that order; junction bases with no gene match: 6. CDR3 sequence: CASSLVGVAGGYF. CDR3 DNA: TGTGCCAGCAGCTTAGTGGGGGTAGCGGGAGGGTACTTC. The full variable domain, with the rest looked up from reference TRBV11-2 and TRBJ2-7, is EAGVAQSPRYKIIEKRQSVAFWCNPISGHATLYWYQQILGQGPKLLIQFQNNGVVDDSQLPKDRFSAERLKGVDSTLKIQPAKLEDSAVYLCASSLVGVAGGYFGPGTRLTVT.

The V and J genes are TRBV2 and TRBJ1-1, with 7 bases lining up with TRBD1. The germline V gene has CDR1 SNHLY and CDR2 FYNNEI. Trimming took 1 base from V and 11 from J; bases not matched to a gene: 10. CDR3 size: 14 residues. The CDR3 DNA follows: TGTGCCAGCAGTGAAGTCGGCAGGGGGTGGGGGGCTTTCTTT. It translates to CASSEVGRGWGAFF.

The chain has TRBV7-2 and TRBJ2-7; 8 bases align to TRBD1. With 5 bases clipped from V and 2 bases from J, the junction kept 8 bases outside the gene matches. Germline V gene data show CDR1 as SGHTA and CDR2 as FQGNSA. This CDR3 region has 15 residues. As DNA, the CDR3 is TGTGCCAGCAGCCGTGGACAGGGCGAAACCTACGAGCAGTACTTC. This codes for CASSRGQGETYEQYF.

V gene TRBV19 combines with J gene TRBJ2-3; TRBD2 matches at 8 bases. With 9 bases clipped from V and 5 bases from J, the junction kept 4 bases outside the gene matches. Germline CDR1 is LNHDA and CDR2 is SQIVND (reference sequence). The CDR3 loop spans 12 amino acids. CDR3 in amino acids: CASGRAGDTQYF. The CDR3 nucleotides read TGTGCCAGCGGGAGGGCCGGAGATACGCAGTATTTT. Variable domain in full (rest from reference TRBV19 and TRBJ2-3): DGGITQSPKYLFRKEGQNVTLSCEQNLNHDAMYWYRQDPGQGLRLIYYSQIVNDFQKGDIAEGYSVSREKKESFPLTVTSAQKNPTAFYLCASGRAGDTQYFGPGTRLTVL.

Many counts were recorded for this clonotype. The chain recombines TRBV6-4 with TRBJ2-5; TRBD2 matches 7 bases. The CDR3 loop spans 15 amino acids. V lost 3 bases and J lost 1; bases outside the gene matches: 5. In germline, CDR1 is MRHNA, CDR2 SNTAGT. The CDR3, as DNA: TGTGCCAGCAGTGAAATCAGCGGGGCCCAAGAGACCCAGTACTTC. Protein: CASSEISGAQETQYF.

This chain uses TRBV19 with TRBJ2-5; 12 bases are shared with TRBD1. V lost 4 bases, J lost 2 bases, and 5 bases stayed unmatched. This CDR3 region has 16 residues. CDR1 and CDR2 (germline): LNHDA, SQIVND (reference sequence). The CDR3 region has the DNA TGTGCCAGTAGTACGGGACAGGGGGCATGTCAAGAGACCCAGTACTTC. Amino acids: CASSTGQGACQETQYF. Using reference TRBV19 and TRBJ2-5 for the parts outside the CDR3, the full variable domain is DGGITQSPKYLFRKEGQNVTLSCEQNLNHDAMYWYRQDPGQGLRLIYYSQIVNDFQKGDIAEGYSVSREKKESFPLTVTSAQKNPTAFYLCASSTGQGACQETQYFGPGTRLLVL.